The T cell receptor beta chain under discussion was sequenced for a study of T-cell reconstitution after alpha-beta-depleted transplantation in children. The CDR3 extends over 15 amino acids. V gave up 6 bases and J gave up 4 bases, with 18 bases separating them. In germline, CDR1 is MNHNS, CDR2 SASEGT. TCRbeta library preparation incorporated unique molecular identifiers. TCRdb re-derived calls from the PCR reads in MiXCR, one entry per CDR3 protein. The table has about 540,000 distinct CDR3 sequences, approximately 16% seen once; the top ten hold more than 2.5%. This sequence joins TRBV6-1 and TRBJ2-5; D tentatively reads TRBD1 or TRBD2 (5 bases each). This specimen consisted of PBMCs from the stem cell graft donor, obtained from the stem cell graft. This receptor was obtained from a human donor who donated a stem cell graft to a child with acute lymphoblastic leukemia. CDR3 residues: CASRPPPGTGETQYF. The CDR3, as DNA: TGTGCCAGCAGGCCCCCGCCTGGGACGGGAGAGACCCAGTACTTC.